The source of this T cell receptor (beta chain) is a study of technical replicates of blood from a handful of donors. The junction had 2 bases not matched to a gene; V was cut back by 0 bases and J by 5 bases. Germline V gene lookup returns CDR1 SGDLS and CDR2 YYNGEE. The CDR3 has 13 amino acids. Sequenced by immunoSEQ multiplex PCR; TCRdb stores in-frame clones only, minus some. The top ten clones hold about 0.35% of a sample with about 79,000 clones, more than 85% of them seen once. V gene TRBV9 combines with J gene TRBJ2-7; 7 bases match TRBD2. Sequenced sample: T cells isolated from PBMCs. This receptor was identified in a human donor in good health. Some clones in this sample may be carry-over from other donors' samples. This chain's CDR3 is CASSVGTRDEQYF. DNA of the CDR3: TGTGCCAGCAGCGTAGGGACTAGAGACGAGCAGTACTTC.